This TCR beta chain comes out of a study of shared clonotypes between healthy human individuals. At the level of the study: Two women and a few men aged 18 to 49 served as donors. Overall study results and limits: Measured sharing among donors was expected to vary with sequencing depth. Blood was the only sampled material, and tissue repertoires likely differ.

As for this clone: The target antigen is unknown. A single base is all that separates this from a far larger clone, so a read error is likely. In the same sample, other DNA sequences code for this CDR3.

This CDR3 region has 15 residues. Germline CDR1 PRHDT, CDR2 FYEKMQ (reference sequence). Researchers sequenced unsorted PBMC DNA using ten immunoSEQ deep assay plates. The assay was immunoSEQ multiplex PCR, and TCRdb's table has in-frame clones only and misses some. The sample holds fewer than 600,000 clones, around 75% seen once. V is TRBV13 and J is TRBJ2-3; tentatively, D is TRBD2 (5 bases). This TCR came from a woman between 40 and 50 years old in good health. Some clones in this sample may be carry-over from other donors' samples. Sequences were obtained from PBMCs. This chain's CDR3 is CASSPSLGPTDTQYF. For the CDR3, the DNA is TGCGCCAGCAGCCCTTCACTAGGTCCCACAGATACGCAGTATTTT. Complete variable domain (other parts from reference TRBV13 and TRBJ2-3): AAGVIQSPRHLIKEKRETATLKCYPIPRHDTVYWYQQGPGQDPQFLISFYEKMQSDKGSIPDRFSAQQFSDYHSELNMSSLELGDSALYFCASSPSLGPTDTQYFGPGTRLTVL.